The 4 T cell receptor beta chains below all came from one sample that was sequenced in a study of molecular identifiers for immune sequencing clone quantification. TCRdb re-called the PCR reads with MiXCR, one entry per CDR3 protein. The sample records about 330,000 distinct CDR3 sequences, roughly a quarter being singletons. The material sequenced was naive CD8+ T cells from blood, with Jurkat cell RNA spiked in. Documented subset: FACS-sorted CD8+CD4-CCR7+CD45RA+ naive T cells. Receptors were obtained from a human donor in good health. Some libraries in this study had Jurkat cell RNA spiked in.

This clonotype was detected only a few times. This chain connects TRBV7-2 to TRBJ2-1; 9 bases fit TRBD2. The CDR3 totals 15 residues. Germline CDR1 SGHTA, CDR2 FQGNSA. V dropped 1 base and J dropped 6; count of bases not matched to a gene: 4. This CDR3 reads CASSLVSGSLNEQFF. In DNA, the CDR3 is TGTGCCAGCAGCTTAGTTAGCGGGAGTCTCAATGAGCAGTTCTTC.

This clonotype was detected ten times or more. The genes are TRBV7-2 and TRBJ2-7; D unresolved. The CDR3 extends over 12 amino acids. The V end lost 5 bases, the J end lost 6 bases, and 11 bases lay between the germline ends. Looked up from germline, CDR1 is SGHTA and CDR2 is FQGNSA. CDR3 residues: CASSLPRLEQYF. The CDR3 coding sequence is TGTGCCAGCAGCCTTCCCCGGCTCGAGCAGTACTTC.

This clonotype appeared many times. This chain joins TRBV4-2 and TRBJ2-1, with 10 nucleotides matching TRBD2. V shed 0 bases, J shed 8 bases, and the junction held 7 bases outside the gene matches. The CDR3 extends over 16 amino acids. Germline V gene data show CDR1 as LGHNA and CDR2 as YNFKEQ. The CDR3 DNA is TGTGCCAGCAGCCAAGAGAGCGGGAGGGCCGACGATGAGCAGTTCTTC. It is translated as CASSQESGRADDEQFF.

This clonotype was observed at least ten times. This chain links TRBV2 with TRBJ2-3; D possibly corresponds to TRBD2 (7 bases). The CDR3 length is 13 residues. Germline lookup yields CDR1 SNHLY and CDR2 FYNNEI. Trimming stripped 8 bases from V and 2 bases from J, with 11 bases between. The CDR3 is CASRGDNTDTQYF. The CDR3 bases are TGTGCCAGCCGGGGGGACAACACAGATACGCAGTATTTT.